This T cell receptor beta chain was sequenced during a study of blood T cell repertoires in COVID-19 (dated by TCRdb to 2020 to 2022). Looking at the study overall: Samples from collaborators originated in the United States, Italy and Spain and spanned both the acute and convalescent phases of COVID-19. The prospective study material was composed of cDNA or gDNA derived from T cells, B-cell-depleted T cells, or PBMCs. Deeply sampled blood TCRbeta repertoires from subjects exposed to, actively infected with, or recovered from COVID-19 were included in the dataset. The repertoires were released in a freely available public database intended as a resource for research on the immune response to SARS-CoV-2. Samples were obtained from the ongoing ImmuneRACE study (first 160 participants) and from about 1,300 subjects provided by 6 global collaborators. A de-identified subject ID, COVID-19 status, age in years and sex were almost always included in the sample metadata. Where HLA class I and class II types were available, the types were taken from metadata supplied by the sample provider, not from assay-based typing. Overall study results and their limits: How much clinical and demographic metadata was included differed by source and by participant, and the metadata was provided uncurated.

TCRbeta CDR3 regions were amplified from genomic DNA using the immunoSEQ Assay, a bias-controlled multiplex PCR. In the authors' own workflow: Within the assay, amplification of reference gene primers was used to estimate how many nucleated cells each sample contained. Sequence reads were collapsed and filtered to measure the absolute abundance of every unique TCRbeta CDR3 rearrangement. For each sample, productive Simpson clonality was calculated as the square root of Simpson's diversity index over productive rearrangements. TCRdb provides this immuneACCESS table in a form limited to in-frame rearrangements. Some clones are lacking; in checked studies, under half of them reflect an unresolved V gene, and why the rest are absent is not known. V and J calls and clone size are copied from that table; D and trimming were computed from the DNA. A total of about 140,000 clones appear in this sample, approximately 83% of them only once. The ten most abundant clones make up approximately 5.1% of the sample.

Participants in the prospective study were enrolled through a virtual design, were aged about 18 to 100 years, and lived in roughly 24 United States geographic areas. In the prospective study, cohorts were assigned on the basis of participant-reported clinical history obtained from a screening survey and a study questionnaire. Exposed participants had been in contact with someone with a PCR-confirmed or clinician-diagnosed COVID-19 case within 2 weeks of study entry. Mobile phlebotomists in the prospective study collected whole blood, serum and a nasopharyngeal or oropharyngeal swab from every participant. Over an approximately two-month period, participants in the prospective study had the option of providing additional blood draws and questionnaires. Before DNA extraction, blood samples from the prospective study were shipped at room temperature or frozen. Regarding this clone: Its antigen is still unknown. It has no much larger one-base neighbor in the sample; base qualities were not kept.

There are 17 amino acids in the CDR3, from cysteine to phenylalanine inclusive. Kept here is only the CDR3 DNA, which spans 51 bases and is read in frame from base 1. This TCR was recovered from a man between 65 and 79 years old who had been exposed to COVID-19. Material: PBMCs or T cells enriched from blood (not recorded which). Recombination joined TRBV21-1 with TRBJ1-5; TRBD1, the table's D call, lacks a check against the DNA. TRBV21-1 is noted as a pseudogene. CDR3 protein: CASSVRDRVGSNQPQHF. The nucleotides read TGTGCCAGCAGCGTCCGGGACAGGGTTGGTAGCAATCAGCCCCAGCATTTT.